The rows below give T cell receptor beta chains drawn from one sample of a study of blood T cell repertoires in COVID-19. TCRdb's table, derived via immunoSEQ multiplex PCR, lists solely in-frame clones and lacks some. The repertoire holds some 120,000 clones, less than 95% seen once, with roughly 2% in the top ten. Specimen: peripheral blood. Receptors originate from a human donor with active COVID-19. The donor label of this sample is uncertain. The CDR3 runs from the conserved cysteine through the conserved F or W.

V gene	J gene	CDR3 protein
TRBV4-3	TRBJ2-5	CASSQGYGETQYF
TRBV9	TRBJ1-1	CASSVGTGRTEAFF
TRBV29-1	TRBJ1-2	CSVWTGVGYTF
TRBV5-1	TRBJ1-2	CASSFTENPNYGYTF
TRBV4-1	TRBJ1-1	CASSQVQGAPTEAFF
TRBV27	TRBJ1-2	CASRVAGSEYGYTF
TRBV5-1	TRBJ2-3	CASWTGGTDTQYF
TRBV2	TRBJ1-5	CASSEWQSGQPQHF
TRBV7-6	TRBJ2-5	CASSLMAGKGQETQYF
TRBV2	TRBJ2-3	CASTGKRTDTQYF
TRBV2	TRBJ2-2	CASSVSGDTGELFF
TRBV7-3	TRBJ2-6	CASSLSGLAVSGANVLTF
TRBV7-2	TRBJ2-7	CASSLEVRLAFEQYF
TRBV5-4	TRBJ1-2	CASSFGGQVPNYGYTF
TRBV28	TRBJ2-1	CASSPPGGVYNEQFF
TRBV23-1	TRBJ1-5	CASSHLGQGGQPQHF
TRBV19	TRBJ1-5	CASSTSRTGSSNQPQHF
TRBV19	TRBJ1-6	CASSSAMSGTGLLTIISPLHF
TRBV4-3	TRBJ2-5	CASSQPGTSGVSLETQYF
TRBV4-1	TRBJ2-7	CASSQHTSGSGEQYF
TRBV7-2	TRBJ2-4	CASSFGRENIQYF
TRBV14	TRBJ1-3	CASSPNRLTGNTIYF
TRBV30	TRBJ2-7	CALGRGYEQYF
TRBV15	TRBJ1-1	CATSRVGEGLGTEAFF
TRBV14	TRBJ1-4	CASSQTGLWEKLFF
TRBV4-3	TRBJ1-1	CASSQDRDRGLDTEAFF
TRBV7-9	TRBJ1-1	CASSRRDEAFF
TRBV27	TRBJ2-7	CASSDRVSYEQYF
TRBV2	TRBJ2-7	CASSTASGGYEQYF
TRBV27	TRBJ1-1	CASQRGGSYTEAFF
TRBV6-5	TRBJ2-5	CASSPSGGRLETQYF
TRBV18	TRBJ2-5	CASSPGQGGQETQYF
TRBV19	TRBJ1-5	CASTKDRGRSNQPQHF
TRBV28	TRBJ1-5	CASKPGQGIQPQHF
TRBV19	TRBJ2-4	CASSVHRALAKNIQYF
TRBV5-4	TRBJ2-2	CASSRGTSGGPNTGELFF
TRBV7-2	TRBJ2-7	CASSLEGTSGSYEQYF
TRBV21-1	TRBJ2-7	CASKGLAGGLYEQYF
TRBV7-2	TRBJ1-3	CASSLEGQGGNTIYF
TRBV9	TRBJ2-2	CASSVASGPGELFF
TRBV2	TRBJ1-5	CASRGGQGSQPQHF
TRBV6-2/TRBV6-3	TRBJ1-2	CASSLDRRAYSGYTF
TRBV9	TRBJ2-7	CASSPGTGATFVSYEQYF
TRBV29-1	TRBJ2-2	CSVAELGVAGDTGELFF
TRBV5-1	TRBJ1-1	CASSLEGEAFF
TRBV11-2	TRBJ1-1	CASSLSYRGAKNTEAFF
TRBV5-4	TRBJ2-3	CASSEGGQGDLDTQYF
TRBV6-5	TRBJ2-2	CASTGQVANTGELFF
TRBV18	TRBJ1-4	CASSPRDGGGKLFF
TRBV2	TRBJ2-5	CASSEEGGLTQIKQETQYF
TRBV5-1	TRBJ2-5	CASSWYWASGGQETQYF
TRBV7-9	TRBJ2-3	CASSPHIGGAVSSTDTQYF
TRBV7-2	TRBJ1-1	CASTAGALNTEAFF
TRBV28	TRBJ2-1	CASSLTGKSRRFVNEQFF
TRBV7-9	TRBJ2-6	CASRYRGSGANVLTF